The following is a T cell receptor (beta chain) sequence with its context. Its matching antigen is unknown. The authors ran a second PCR of about 7 to 12 cycles using a sample-barcoded 5' primer and a J-beta primer mix. TCRdb analysed the 5' RACE reads with MiXCR anew, one entry per CDR3 protein. The sample has 1,100,000 or so distinct CDR3 sequences, more than 40% seen once. This sample was taken from a study of blood T cells in healthy people across ages. Overall study findings and caveats: Naive T cell percentage strongly correlated with TCR beta diversity.

The CDR3 consists of 17 residues. The germline V and J ends were trimmed by 6 bases and 2 bases, with 20 bases remaining between them. In germline, CDR1 is MDHEN, CDR2 SYDVKM. The chain carries TRBV28 and TRBJ1-5; TRBD1 is a possible D gene (6 bases). This clonotype was obtained from an older woman in good health. The sequenced sample was blood. CDR3 loop: CASSLWGGGGGNQPQHF. CDR3 DNA sequence: TGTGCCAGCAGCCTATGGGGGGGCGGAGGGGGCAATCAGCCCCAGCATTTT.